This is a list of T cell receptor beta chains from one sample in a study of blood T cell repertoires in COVID-19. Repertoires were generated with immunoSEQ multiplex PCR, while TCRdb's copy carries only in-frame clones and drops some. This table holds 55,000 or so clones, around 87% found once. The sample taken for sequencing was peripheral blood. Source of these receptors: a man aged 55 to 70 with active or convalescent COVID-19. Both conserved end residues are part of each CDR3. A D gene is named only where the DNA matches it firmly. Rows may omit the clone size; those that give it use once, few, many or a size class.

NA | TRBJ2-7 | TRBV7-2 | NA | 14 | CASSDRGSAYEQYF | TGTGCCAGCAGCGACCGGGGGAGTGCCTACGAGCAGTACTTC
TRBD1 | TRBJ2-7 | TRBV29-1 | NA | 14 | CSVDLGQGYYEQYF | TGCAGCGTTGATTTGGGACAGGGATACTACGAGCAGTACTTC
TRBD1 | TRBJ1-1 | TRBV7-2 | NA | 16 | CASSFKTGTGGTEAFF | TGTGCCAGCAGCTTTAAAACCGGGACAGGGGGCACTGAAGCTTTCTTT
TRBD1 | TRBJ1-5 | TRBV2 | once | 15 | CASSDRDRGNQPQHF | TGTGCCAGCAGCGACCGGGACAGGGGCAATCAGCCCCAGCATTTT
NA | TRBJ2-5 | TRBV5-4 | NA | 14 | CASSFRDNQETQYF | TGTGCCAGCAGCTTCAGGGACAACCAAGAGACCCAGTACTTC
NA | TRBJ2-7 | TRBV25-1 | NA | 12 | CASSEAGDEQYF | TGTGCCAGCAGTGAGGCGGGCGACGAGCAGTACTTC
TRBD2 | TRBJ2-3 | TRBV6-1 | NA | 14 | CASSEASGGVTQYF | TGTGCCAGCAGTGAAGCCTCGGGGGGGGTTACGCAGTATTTT
TRBD1 | TRBJ1-6 | TRBV2 | NA | 14 | CASSHGQGGSPLHF | TGTGCCAGCAGCCACGGACAGGGTGGGTCACCCCTCCACTTT
TRBD1 | TRBJ1-2 | TRBV2 | NA | 13 | CASRGTGLRGYTF | TGTGCCAGCAGGGGGACAGGCCTGAGGGGCTACACCTTC
TRBD1 | TRBJ2-5 | TRBV7-2 | NA | 18 | CASSLVVVAGGAKETQYF | TGTGCCAGCAGCTTAGTGGTAGTGGCAGGGGGAGCAAAAGAGACCCAGTACTTC
NA | TRBJ1-2 | TRBV2 | NA | 13 | CASTERGFYGYTF | TGTGCCAGCACCGAACGGGGGTTCTATGGCTACACCTTC
NA | TRBJ2-2 | TRBV18 | NA | 15 | CASSPRLPGAGELFF | TGTGCCAGCTCCCCTAGACTACCAGGGGCCGGGGAGCTGTTTTTT
TRBD2 | TRBJ2-5 | TRBV2 | NA | 15 | CASSESPGGGETQYF | TGTGCCAGCAGTGAGTCTCCGGGGGGTGGTGAGACCCAGTACTTC
TRBD1 | TRBJ2-2 | TRBV28 | NA | 13 | CASRHTGAGELFF | TGTGCCAGCAGACATACAGGGGCCGGGGAGCTGTTTTTT
NA | TRBJ1-3 | TRBV27 | few | 15 | CASSSGGRKGNTIYF | TGTGCCAGCAGTTCTGGAGGGAGAAAGGGAAACACCATATATTTT
TRBD1 | TRBJ2-1 | TRBV19 | NA | 14 | CASSGQHPGGEQFF | TGTGCCAGTAGCGGACAGCATCCAGGGGGTGAGCAGTTCTTC
TRBD1 | TRBJ1-5 | TRBV29-1 | NA | 13 | CSVGDRGNQPQHF | TGCAGCGTTGGGGACAGGGGAAATCAGCCCCAGCATTTT
NA | TRBJ1-6 | TRBV27 | NA | 14 | CASSPLRGNSPLHF | TGTGCCAGCAGTCCCCTCCGGGGGAATTCACCCCTCCACTTT
NA | TRBJ1-2 | TRBV25-1 | NA | 15 | CASIGNGGPNYGYTF | TGTGCCAGCATAGGGAACGGGGGGCCTAACTATGGCTACACCTTC
TRBD1 | TRBJ1-6 | TRBV7-3 | NA | 16 | CASSLQGASYNSPLHF | TGTGCCAGCAGCTTACAGGGGGCCTCCTATAATTCACCCCTCCACTTT
TRBD1 | TRBJ1-5 | TRBV18 | NA | 15 | CASSPGQGASQPQHF | TGTGCCAGCTCCCCGGGACAGGGGGCGAGTCAGCCCCAGCATTTT
TRBD1 | TRBJ2-1 | TRBV5-5 | NA | 15 | CASSSGTGSYNEQFF | TGTGCCAGCAGCTCGGGGACAGGGTCATACAATGAGCAGTTCTTC
TRBD1 | TRBJ1-1 | TRBV7-2 | few | 14 | CASSSGQGWTEAFF | TGTGCCAGCAGCTCTGGACAGGGATGGACTGAAGCTTTCTTT
NA | TRBJ2-1 | TRBV24-1 | NA | 14 | CATSDQDGNNEQFF | TGTGCCACCAGTGACCAGGACGGGAACAATGAGCAGTTCTTC
NA | TRBJ2-4 | TRBV6-5 | NA | 14 | CASSSARMVNIQYF | TGTGCCAGCAGTTCGGCCAGGATGGTTAACATTCAGTACTTC
TRBD1 | TRBJ2-3 | TRBV7-2 | NA | 15 | CASSTGGPRTDTQYF | TGTGCCAGCAGTACAGGGGGGCCTCGAACGGATACGCAGTATTTT
NA | TRBJ1-1 | TRBV2 | NA | 13 | CASSGQINTEAFF | TGTGCCAGCAGTGGACAGATAAACACTGAAGCTTTCTTT
TRBD2 | TRBJ2-2 | TRBV7-8 | NA | 17 | CASSLAGRGRNTGELFF | TGTGCCAGCAGCTTAGCCGGTCGCGGGAGGAACACCGGGGAGCTGTTTTTT
NA | TRBJ2-5 | TRBV7-8 | NA | 14 | CASRSREGSWSQYF | TGTGCCAGCAGGTCTCGGGAAGGTTCGTGGTCCCAGTACTTC
NA | TRBJ1-4 | TRBV5-4 | NA | 13 | CASSLSGNEKLFF | TGTGCCAGCAGCTTAAGCGGTAATGAAAAACTGTTTTTT
TRBD1 | TRBJ2-4 | TRBV19 | NA | 17 | CASIGTGGGLVRNIQYF | TGTGCCAGTATTGGAACAGGGGGCGGATTGGTTAGAAACATTCAGTACTTC
NA | TRBJ2-2 | TRBV4-1 | NA | 14 | CASSSYAQGWELFF | TGCGCCAGCAGCAGCTATGCCCAGGGTTGGGAGCTGTTTTTT
NA | TRBJ2-7 | TRBV5-6 | NA | 10 | CASGDYEQYF | TGTGCCAGCGGAGATTACGAGCAGTACTTC
NA | TRBJ2-2 | TRBV5-4 | NA | 14 | CASSLRGAGGELFF | TGTGCCAGCAGCTTGCGGGGGGCAGGCGGGGAGCTGTTTTTT
NA | TRBJ2-1 | TRBV6-5 | NA | 13 | CASRSDRYNEQFF | TGTGCCAGCAGAAGCGACCGTTACAATGAGCAGTTCTTC
NA | TRBJ2-7 | TRBV28 | NA | 12 | CASSSLPHEQYF | TGTGCCAGCAGTTCCCTTCCCCACGAGCAGTACTTC
TRBD1 | TRBJ2-7 | TRBV18 | NA | 16 | CASSPPGQGQSYEQYF | TGTGCCAGCTCACCACCGGGACAGGGTCAATCCTACGAGCAGTACTTC
NA | TRBJ1-3 | TRBV3-1/TRBV3-2 | NA | 16 | CASSQGMGISGNTIYF | TGTGCCAGCAGCCAAGGCATGGGCATCTCTGGAAACACCATATATTTT
TRBD1 | TRBJ2-7 | TRBV6-5 | NA | 13 | CASSLGQGSEQYF | TGTGCCAGCAGTTTGGGACAGGGGAGCGAGCAGTACTTC
TRBD2 | TRBJ2-4 | TRBV15 | NA | 17 | CATSRFYSGKGEDIQYF | TGTGCCACCAGCAGGTTCTATAGCGGGAAGGGAGAGGACATTCAGTACTTC
TRBD1 | TRBJ1-6 | TRBV2 | NA | 14 | CASAPQGANSPLHF | TGTGCCAGCGCCCCGCAGGGGGCGAATTCACCCCTCCACTTT
NA | TRBJ2-1 | TRBV5-1 | NA | 15 | CASRTTSDSFNEQFF | TGCGCCAGCAGGACTACTAGTGACTCCTTCAATGAGCAGTTCTTC
NA | TRBJ2-1 | TRBV15 | NA | 13 | CATSRDVGAEQFF | TGTGCCACCAGCAGAGATGTGGGGGCAGAGCAGTTCTTC
NA | TRBJ1-5 | TRBV30 | once | 15 | CAWSVDDSSNQPQHF | TGTGCCTGGAGTGTAGATGACTCCTCAAATCAGCCCCAGCATTTT
NA | TRBJ2-3 | TRBV7-8 | NA | 16 | CASSLHREGNTDTQYF | TGTGCCAGCAGCTTACACAGGGAGGGAAACACAGATACGCAGTATTTT
NA | TRBJ1-2 | TRBV12-3/TRBV12-4 | NA | 11 | CASSQGYGYTF | TGTGCCAGCAGTCAGGGTTATGGCTACACCTTC
NA | TRBJ1-1 | TRBV7-9 | NA | 14 | CASSSDIMNTEAFF | TGTGCCAGCAGCTCAGATATTATGAACACTGAAGCTTTCTTT
TRBD2 | TRBJ2-2 | TRBV11-3 | NA | 16 | CASSMSRLAGTGELFF | TGTGCCAGCAGTATGTCGCGACTAGCGGGAACCGGGGAGCTGTTTTTT
NA | TRBJ1-1 | TRBV12-3/TRBV12-4 | NA | 13 | CASSRTENTEAFF | TGTGCCAGCAGTAGAACAGAGAACACTGAAGCTTTCTTT
TRBD2 | TRBJ2-2 | TRBV3-1/TRBV3-2 | NA | 16 | CASSRRTSGDTGELFF | TGTGCCAGCAGCCGTCGGACTAGCGGGGACACCGGGGAGCTGTTTTTT
NA | TRBJ2-3 | TRBV11-2 | NA | 15 | CASSLRTDGTDTQYF | TGTGCCAGCAGCCTACGGACTGATGGCACAGATACGCAGTATTTT
TRBD1 | TRBJ1-1 | TRBV19 | once | 14 | CASSPQGRGTEAFF | TGTGCCAGTAGTCCACAGGGGAGAGGCACTGAAGCTTTCTTT
TRBD1 | TRBJ1-2 | TRBV7-2 | NA | 16 | CASSSIRDSLGYGYTF | TGTGCCAGCAGCTCCATACGGGACAGCTTGGGCTATGGCTACACCTTC
NA | TRBJ2-7 | TRBV18 | NA | 14 | CASSPLADLYEQYF | TGTGCCAGCTCACCGCTAGCAGACCTTTACGAGCAGTACTTC
TRBD2 | TRBJ2-3 | TRBV18 | NA | 17 | CASSPPALAGGTDTQYF | TGTGCCAGCTCACCACCGGCCCTAGCGGGAGGCACAGATACGCAGTATTTT
NA | TRBJ1-1 | TRBV6-5 | NA | 10 | CASRRQEAFF | TGTGCCAGCAGGAGACAGGAAGCTTTCTTT
NA | TRBJ2-3 | TRBV7-8 | NA | 16 | CASSTIGGASTDTQYF | TGTGCCAGCAGCACCATAGGGGGGGCTAGCACAGATACGCAGTATTTT
NA | TRBJ2-3 | TRBV5-1 | NA | 14 | CASSLVAFADTQYF | TGCGCCAGCAGCTTGGTAGCATTCGCAGATACGCAGTATTTT
TRBD1 | TRBJ2-7 | TRBV30 | NA | 11 | CASTGDYEQYF | TGTGCCTCTACAGGGGACTACGAGCAGTACTTC
TRBD2 | TRBJ2-1 | TRBV27 | once | 17 | CASSPTSGGASYNEQFF | TGTGCCAGCAGTCCGACTAGCGGGGGGGCCTCCTACAATGAGCAGTTCTTC